A selection of T cell receptor beta chains follows, all from one sample in a study of cytomegalovirus exposure and HLA in healthy donors. Measured with immunoSEQ multiplex PCR; TCRdb has only the in-frame clones, and not every one. The table has 99,000 or so clones, around 86% seen once. Sample: PBMCs. The receptors shown here come from a woman aged 18 to 35 in good health and CMV-seropositive. Both conserved end residues are part of each CDR3. The D gene is left open where the match is weak. Size is stated for part of the rows, as once, few or many counts, or as a class when the clone is expanded.

j_gene	d_gene	v_gene	abundance	CDR3aa	CDR3nt
TRBJ1-4	NA	TRBV30	once	CAWGTYEKLFF	TGTGCCTGGGGGACATACGAAAAACTGTTTTTT
TRBJ2-5	NA	TRBV10-1	NA	CASSESRRGETQYF	TGCGCCAGCAGTGAATCGAGAAGGGGTGAGACCCAGTACTTC
TRBJ2-7	TRBD1	TRBV9	NA	CASSVDAGQGLQYF	TGTGCCAGCAGCGTAGATGCGGGACAGGGATTACAGTACTTC
TRBJ2-7	NA	TRBV5-5	NA	CASSPMGLYEQYF	TGTGCCAGCAGCCCGATGGGGCTATACGAGCAGTACTTC
TRBJ2-1	TRBD2	TRBV5-4	NA	CASSPPGGRAYNEQFF	TGTGCCAGCAGCCCCCCGGGCGGGAGGGCCTACAATGAGCAGTTCTTC
TRBJ2-5	NA	TRBV14	NA	CASSSRTARETQYF	TGTGCCAGCAGCTCTAGGACAGCCAGGGAGACCCAGTACTTC
TRBJ2-7	NA	TRBV9	NA	CASSVGGDYEQYF	TGTGCCAGCAGCGTAGGGGGGGACTACGAGCAGTACTTC
TRBJ2-5	TRBD1	TRBV6-1	NA	CASSRMGQTQETQYF	TGTGCCAGCAGTAGGATGGGACAGACTCAAGAGACCCAGTACTTC
TRBJ1-6	NA	TRBV28	NA	CASSSDSPLHF	TGTGCCAGCAGCTCTGATTCACCCCTCCACTTT
TRBJ2-1	TRBD2	TRBV5-4	once	CASSFRLAGPYNEQFF	TGTGCCAGCAGCTTCCGCCTAGCGGGACCATACAATGAGCAGTTCTTC
TRBJ1-5	NA	TRBV5-8	NA	CASSYPNLGGSNQPQHF	TGTGCCAGCAGCTACCCTAATCTGGGAGGGAGCAATCAGCCCCAGCATTTT
TRBJ2-3	NA	TRBV7-9	NA	CASSTLTDTQYF	TGTGCCAGCAGCACTCTCACAGATACGCAGTATTTT
TRBJ2-7	TRBD1	TRBV28	NA	CASRDRESYEQYF	TGTGCCAGCAGAGACAGGGAGTCCTACGAGCAGTACTTC
TRBJ1-4	TRBD1	TRBV28	NA	CASSPHLGQGNEKLFF	TGTGCCAGCAGTCCGCACCTTGGACAGGGGAATGAAAAACTGTTTTTT
TRBJ2-6	TRBD2	TRBV5-6	once	CASSLEASGGSGANVLTF	TGTGCCAGCAGCTTGGAGGCTAGCGGGGGTTCTGGGGCCAACGTCCTGACTTTC
TRBJ1-5	TRBD1	TRBV9	NA	CASSVGTGNQPQHF	TGTGCCAGCAGCGTTGGGACAGGCAATCAGCCCCAGCATTTT
TRBJ2-7	NA	TRBV14	NA	CASSQFAGQYF	TGTGCCAGCAGCCAATTCGCCGGGCAGTACTTC
TRBJ2-7	NA	TRBV9	few	CASSVGQDYEQYF	TGTGCCAGCAGCGTAGGACAGGACTACGAGCAGTACTTC
TRBJ2-2	NA	TRBV4-1	NA	CASSQGTNFGELFF	TGCGCCAGCAGCCAAGGGACTAACTTCGGGGAGCTGTTTTTT
TRBJ2-1	NA	TRBV7-2	NA	CASRNPGQHYNEQFF	TGTGCCAGCAGAAACCCGGGACAACACTACAATGAGCAGTTCTTC
TRBJ2-1	NA	TRBV27	NA	CASSFGGGALNEQFF	TGTGCCAGCAGTTTCGGTGGGGGGGCCCTTAATGAGCAGTTCTTC
TRBJ2-7	TRBD1	TRBV27	NA	CASSLLGGQDYEQYF	TGTGCCAGCAGTTTATTGGGGGGACAGGACTACGAGCAGTACTTC
TRBJ2-2	TRBD2	TRBV28	NA	CASSFSGRENGELFF	TGTGCCAGCAGTTTTAGCGGGAGGGAAAACGGGGAGCTGTTTTTT
TRBJ1-1	TRBD1	TRBV27	NA	CASSLAGTASYTEAFF	TGTGCCAGCAGTTTGGCTGGGACAGCGAGCTACACTGAAGCTTTCTTT
TRBJ2-5	TRBD2	TRBV2	NA	CASSEGGLVQETQYF	TGTGCCAGCAGTGAAGGGGGACTAGTCCAAGAGACCCAGTACTTC
TRBJ2-7	TRBD1	TRBV27	once	CASSSGQVSEQYF	TGTGCCAGCAGTTCGGGACAGGTCTCCGAGCAGTACTTC
TRBJ1-1	TRBD1	TRBV5-4	NA	CASSFRTGSAFF	TGTGCCAGCAGCTTTAGGACAGGGTCGGCTTTCTTT
TRBJ2-7	NA	TRBV27	NA	CASSSTPGPVAYEQYF	TGTGCCAGCAGTTCTACTCCAGGTCCCGTCGCCTACGAGCAGTACTTC
TRBJ2-3	TRBD1	TRBV5-1	NA	CASSYTGTGAFTDTQYF	TGCGCCAGCAGCTACACCGGGACAGGGGCTTTCACAGATACGCAGTATTTT
TRBJ1-2	TRBD1	TRBV5-6	NA	CASNFPTGSNYGYTF	TGTGCCAGCAACTTCCCGACAGGGTCAAACTATGGCTACACCTTC
TRBJ1-1	NA	TRBV19	NA	CASSPSREGIIEAFF	TGTGCCAGTTCCCCCTCCAGGGAGGGTATTATTGAAGCTTTCTTT
TRBJ2-1	NA	TRBV7-7	few	CASSIDRNNEQFF	TGTGCCAGCAGCATTGACAGAAACAATGAGCAGTTCTTC
TRBJ2-7	TRBD1	TRBV12-5	NA	CASGPGQGIHEQYF	TGTGCTAGTGGTCCGGGACAGGGTATCCACGAGCAGTACTTC
TRBJ1-5	NA	TRBV6-5	NA	CASSPSGYIGQPQHF	TGTGCCAGCAGCCCCTCAGGGTATATCGGTCAGCCCCAGCATTTT
TRBJ2-6	NA	TRBV30	once	CAWSVLSGANVLTF	TGTGCCTGGAGTGTACTGTCTGGGGCCAACGTCCTGACTTTC
TRBJ1-3	TRBD1	TRBV27	once	CASSPYRGLPGNTIYF	TGTGCCAGCAGTCCGTACAGGGGGCTACCTGGAAACACCATATATTTT
TRBJ2-2	TRBD2	TRBV13	NA	CASSPGLEGELFF	TGTGCCAGCAGCCCAGGACTAGAGGGGGAGCTGTTTTTT
TRBJ1-1	NA	TRBV28	once	CASSTLEVWTEAFF	TGTGCCAGCAGTACCTTGGAGGTTTGGACTGAAGCTTTCTTT